These 27 T cell receptor beta chains share one sample of origin, sequenced in a study of response to subunit inactivated influenza vaccine. MiXCR was run by TCRdb on the RT-PCR reads, yielding one entry per CDR3 protein. The data hold approximately 700,000 distinct CDR3 sequences, with roughly 14% observed a single time. The source material was PBMCs from blood, sampled roughly 2 weeks before vaccination. These receptors all stem from a man aged 45-65 years who received an inactivated influenza vaccine.

The gene calls are TRBV16 and TRBJ2-3, with D tentatively TRBD2 (5 bases). Germline V CDR1 and CDR2: KGHSY, FQNENV. The CDR3 is 14 amino acids. V lost 3 bases, J lost 6 bases, and 13 bases lay in between. The DNA of the CDR3 is TGTGCCAGCAGCCATTGGACTGATTGGGATACGCAGTATTTT. Residues: CASSHWTDWDTQYF.

This clonotype came up a few times. The chain uses TRBV6-5 and TRBJ2-1; 12 positions match TRBD2. V lost 2 bases and J lost 7; bases outside the gene matches: 9. Germline V gene data show CDR1 as MNHEY and CDR2 as SVGAGI. This CDR3 spans 17 amino acids. The CDR3 loop is CASSYKIATSGRNEQFF. The CDR3 DNA reads TGTGCCAGCAGTTACAAGATTGCGACTAGCGGGAGAAATGAGCAGTTCTTC.

In this sample, this clonotype turned up a few times. This chain links TRBV2 with TRBJ2-5, with D unresolved. Germline V gene lookup returns CDR1 SNHLY and CDR2 FYNNEI. The CDR3 length is 13 residues. The ends were cut back, 7 bases at V and 3 bases at J, with 12 bases in the middle. The CDR3 reads CASTEGLEETQYF. Here the CDR3 DNA reads TGTGCCAGCACCGAAGGTTTGGAAGAGACCCAGTACTTC.

This clonotype was found a few times. V gene TRBV5-1 combines with J gene TRBJ2-1, with 8 bases identical to TRBD1. The CDR3 covers 14 residues. V shed 4 bases and J 5 bases; nucleotides not matched to a gene: 5. Germline CDR1 is SGHRS and CDR2 is YFSETQ. CDR3 sequence: CASSPDRDHNEQFF. The CDR3 DNA sequence: TGCGCCAGCAGCCCGGACAGGGACCACAATGAGCAGTTCTTC. The variable domain in full, with the rest retrieved from reference TRBV5-1 and TRBJ2-1, is KAGVTQTPRYLIKTRGQQVTLSCSPISGHRSVSWYQQTPGQGLQFLFEYFSETQRNKGNFPGRFSGRQFSNSRSEMNVSTLELGDSALYLCASSPDRDHNEQFFGPGTRLTVL.

The gene calls are TRBV4-3 and TRBJ2-3; no clear D gene. The CDR3 is 14 residues long. CDR1 is LGHNA, CDR2 YSLEER, per germline. Trimming took off 0 bases at V and 1 base at J, with 5 bases between the two ends. The CDR3 nucleotides are TGCGCCAGCAGCCAAGATCACGGCACAGATACGCAGTATTTT. It specifies CASSQDHGTDTQYF.

This clonotype was observed at least ten times. This rearrangement joins TRBV4-1 to TRBJ2-2; TRBD2 matches 9 bases. The ends lost 3 bases at V and 5 bases at J; junction bases unmatched: 10. Germline V gene lookup returns CDR1 MGHRA and CDR2 YSYEKL. The CDR3 is 17 residues long. The CDR3: CASSHQGGGARTGELFF. The CDR3 DNA reads TGCGCCAGCAGCCACCAAGGCGGGGGGGCAAGGACCGGGGAGCTGTTTTTT.

The chain links TRBV7-2 to TRBJ2-2; 9 bases fit TRBD2. The CDR3 has 16 amino acids. The trim removed 1 base at V and 5 bases at J, leaving 5 bases unmatched. Germline loops: CDR1 SGHTA, CDR2 FQGNSA. The CDR3 sequence is CASSLVSLAGTGELFF. In nucleotides, the CDR3 is TGTGCCAGCAGCTTAGTGTCCCTAGCGGGGACCGGGGAGCTGTTTTTT.

The CDR3 region is CASSPTTGANYGYTF. DNA for the CDR3: TGTGCCAGCTCACCAACCACAGGGGCCAACTATGGCTACACCTTC. The V and J genes are TRBV18 and TRBJ1-2, with 7 bases identical to TRBD1. The germline V gene has CDR1 KGHSH and CDR2 LQKENI. V lost 2 bases and J lost 2; bases outside the gene matches: 5. The CDR3 contains 15 residues.

The chain recombines TRBV3-1 with TRBJ2-5; TRBD2 aligns across 9 bases. The CDR3 extends over 14 amino acids. V shed 4 bases and J 10 bases; nucleotides not matched to a gene: 10. Germline CDR1 and CDR2: LGHDT and YNNKEL (reference sequence). In DNA, the CDR3 is TGTGCCAGCAGCCCGGGACTAGCTGGGGAGGGCCAGTACTTC. This translates into CASSPGLAGEGQYF.

This clonotype was detected a few times. The chain has TRBV12-3 or TRBV12-4 and TRBJ2-7, with 11 positions matching TRBD2. Trimming at V came to 1 base and at J to 8 bases, leaving 7 bases not matched to a gene. The CDR3 is 15 amino acids. The CDR3 loop is CASSLEGLAGGQQYF. The CDR3 nucleotides read TGTGCCAGCAGTTTAGAGGGGCTAGCGGGAGGACAGCAGTACTTC.

This clonotype came up many times. The rearrangement joins TRBV12-3 or TRBV12-4 to TRBJ2-7; possible D gene TRBD2, 6 bases. V dropped 3 bases and J dropped 5 bases, with 11 bases sitting between them. The CDR3 runs 13 residues. CDR3 sequence: CASSFVGGDEQYF. The CDR3 DNA sequence: TGTGCCAGCAGTTTCGTTGGAGGGGACGAGCAGTACTTC.

This clonotype was detected a few times. J is TRBJ2-3 and V is TRBV20-1, with unresolved D. The CDR3 runs 13 residues. Trimming pared 6 bases from V and 1 base from J, leaving 11 bases between. The germline V gene encodes CDR1 DFQATT and CDR2 SNEGSKA (reference sequence). The CDR3 region has the DNA TGCAGTGCCGAGTCTCACGGCACAGATACGCAGTATTTT. This codes for CSAESHGTDTQYF.

In its sample, this clonotype was seen many times. The CDR3 nucleotides are TGCAGTGCTAGTATTGCCGGGAGAGGCCAAGAGACCCAGTACTTC. It is translated as CSASIAGRGQETQYF. The chain combines TRBV20-1 with TRBJ2-5; possible D gene TRBD2, 6 bases. Per germline, CDR1 DFQATT and CDR2 SNEGSKA (reference sequence). This CDR3 region has 15 residues. Trimming left V 3 bases short and J 1 base short, with 15 bases between.

The CDR3: CASSVAGGLLHTDTQYF. In nucleotides, the CDR3 is TGTGCCAGCAGTGTTGCGGGAGGCCTTCTACACACAGATACGCAGTATTTT. This chain links TRBV2 with TRBJ2-3; 8 positions match TRBD2. The CDR3 is 17 amino acids. V shed 4 bases, J shed 2 bases, and the junction held 11 bases outside the gene matches. Looked up from germline, CDR1 is SNHLY and CDR2 is FYNNEI.

A few counts support this clonotype. The chain employs TRBV14 and TRBJ2-7; the D is unclear. Germline V lookup: CDR1 SGHDN, CDR2 FVKESK. There are 13 residues in the CDR3. Trimming left V 1 base short and J 7 bases short, with 11 bases between. CDR3 coding DNA: TGTGCCAGCAGCCAAGTGGCTTTCATAGAGCAGTACTTC. Residues: CASSQVAFIEQYF.

This clonotype was observed a few times. V and J are TRBV5-5 and TRBJ2-2; D perhaps matches TRBD1 (5 bases). The CDR3 sequence is 16 residues long. Germline V gene sequence: CDR1 SGHKS, CDR2 YYEKEE (reference sequence). The V end lost 3 bases, the J end lost 9 bases, and 21 bases lay between the germline ends. The CDR3 DNA sequence: TGTGCCAGCAGCTCGCCTCTGATTCAGGGCCAGAGGGAGCTGTTTTTT. Amino acids: CASSSPLIQGQRELFF.

CDR3 DNA sequence: TGTGCCAGCAGCTCCTTCACCGGACAGGGGAGTTGGGAGACCCAGTACTTC. Its translation: CASSSFTGQGSWETQYF. This chain joins TRBV5-5 and TRBJ2-5, with 9 bases aligning to TRBD1. V gave up 3 bases and J gave up 5 bases; unmatched junction bases: 14. There are 17 residues in the CDR3. Germline V gives CDR1 SGHKS, CDR2 YYEKEE (reference sequence).

This clonotype has more than one count but fewer than ten. This chain uses TRBV5-1 with TRBJ1-6; D not resolved. The germline gives CDR1 SGHRS, CDR2 YFSETQ. This CDR3 contains 13 residues. V was clipped by 4 bases and J by 9 bases, with 11 bases between them. The CDR3 spells CASSLDPSSPLHF. DNA of the CDR3: TGCGCCAGCAGCCTGGATCCTAGTTCACCCCTCCACTTT.

This clonotype was found a few times. In DNA, the CDR3 is TGCGCCAGCAGCCAAGGTCCTAGCGGGCCCTACAATGAGCAGTTCTTC. Translation: CASSQGPSGPYNEQFF. The chain carries TRBV4-1 and TRBJ2-1; 8 positions agree with TRBD2. There are 16 residues in the CDR3. With V trimmed by 1 base and J by 2 bases, 4 bases remained unmatched. Germline lookup yields CDR1 MGHRA and CDR2 YSYEKL.

The chain is built from TRBV3-1 and TRBJ2-1, with D tentatively TRBD2 (6 bases). CDR1 is LGHDT and CDR2 is YNNKEL in the germline V gene (reference sequence). V was pared by 4 bases and J by 4 bases, with 14 bases between. This CDR3 is built from 15 residues. In DNA form, the CDR3 reads TGTGCCAGCAGCCGGGACTCCTTCTATTACAATGAGCAGTTCTTC. Translation: CASSRDSFYYNEQFF.

This clonotype was observed a few times. CDR3 bases: TGCGCCAGCAGCTACCAGGGGGGGATCAACGCCGGGGAGCTGTTTTTT. Its protein is CASSYQGGINAGELFF. The V call is TRBV5-1, the J call TRBJ2-2; the D gene could be TRBD1 or TRBD2 (7 bases each). CDR1 and CDR2 from the germline V gene are SGHRS and YFSETQ. This CDR3 comprises 16 residues. Trimming took off 3 bases at V and 6 bases at J, with 18 bases between the two ends.

A few counts support this clonotype. V is TRBV10-3 and J is TRBJ2-6; possible D gene TRBD1, 7 bases. This CDR3 comprises 15 residues. V was pared by 8 bases and J by 1 base, with 12 bases between. The germline V gene encodes CDR1 ENHRY and CDR2 SYGVKD. In DNA form, the CDR3 reads TGTGCCATCTCGGAGGGGGCTTCTGGGGCCAACGTCCTGACTTTC. Amino acid sequence: CAISEGASGANVLTF.

This clonotype was seen a handful of times. The chain carries TRBV12-3 or TRBV12-4 and TRBJ1-6; no firm D call. This CDR3 is 13 amino acids long. Trimming pared 2 bases from V and 6 bases from J, leaving 5 bases between. CDR3 residues: CASSLKVNSPLHF. CDR3 nucleotides: TGTGCCAGCAGTTTAAAGGTTAATTCACCCCTCCACTTT.

This clonotype was detected a few times. The chain couples TRBV20-1 to TRBJ2-7; 8 nucleotides align to TRBD1. The CDR3 length is 12 residues. V gave up 4 bases and J gave up 2 bases; unmatched junction bases: 1. Germline lookup yields CDR1 DFQATT and CDR2 SNEGSKA (reference sequence). The CDR3 reads CSAKQGAYEQYF. The DNA of the CDR3 is TGCAGTGCTAAACAGGGGGCCTACGAGCAGTACTTC.

The CDR3 DNA reads as TGTGCCACCAGTGGCCTTGGGAGCGGGAGTGGTAATGAGCAGTTCTTC. It yields the protein CATSGLGSGSGNEQFF. This sequence joins TRBV24-1 and TRBJ2-1, with 8 bases lining up with TRBD2. Germline V gene sequence: CDR1 KGHDR, CDR2 SFDVKD. The trim removed 5 bases at V and 7 bases at J, leaving 12 bases unmatched. The CDR3 is 16 residues long.

This clonotype was counted at least ten times. The J gene is TRBJ2-7, the V gene TRBV20-1, with D possibly matching TRBD1 (5 bases). Trimming took off 0 bases at V and 0 bases at J, with 15 bases between the two ends. CDR1 and CDR2 from the germline V gene are DFQATT and SNEGSKA (reference sequence). CDR3 size: 16 residues. CDR3 coding DNA: TGCAGTGCTAGAGATAAAGGCAGGGCAATCTCCTACGAGCAGTACTTC. This translates into CSARDKGRAISYEQYF.

This clonotype showed up just a few times. The chain combines TRBV11-1 with TRBJ2-6, with 7 positions matching TRBD1. The CDR3 is 18 amino acids. Trimming removed 5 bases from V and 0 bases from J; junction bases left unmatched: 10. The germline CDR1 and CDR2 sequences are SGHAT and FQDESV (reference sequence). CDR3 sequence reads: CASSIRWGQISGANVLTF. The CDR3 bases are TGTGCCAGCAGCATACGATGGGGACAGATCTCTGGGGCCAACGTCCTGACTTTC.